The 5 T cell receptor beta chains reported below all come from one sample, sequenced in a study of OX40 agonist ivuxolimab in advanced cancers. The method was immunoSEQ multiplex PCR; TCRdb's version includes in-frame clones alone and lacks a portion of them. The table records 75,000 to 100,000 clones, 80% to 90% of them present only once. Sequenced material: CD4+ or CD8+ T cells sorted from blood, taken in a trial of the OX40 agonist ivuxolimab. Receptors originate from an adult with an advanced solid tumor such as melanoma, head and neck, liver or kidney cancer.

The CDR3 loop is CASSYRGEMNTEAFF. For the CDR3, the DNA is TGTGCCAGCAGTTACAGGGGCGAAATGAACACTGAAGCTTTCTTT. The chain links TRBV6-5 to TRBJ1-1; TRBD1 might be the D (5 bases). The germline V and J ends were trimmed by 2 bases and 0 bases, with 10 bases remaining between them. CDR1 MNHEY and CDR2 SVGAGI come from the germline V gene. The CDR3 contains 15 residues.

The chain uses TRBV5-1 and TRBJ2-1; 7 positions match TRBD2. The CDR3 contains 16 residues. Germline V gene sequence: CDR1 SGHRS, CDR2 YFSETQ. J lost 3 bases, V lost 0 bases, and 6 bases had no gene match. CDR3 nucleotides: TGCGCCAGCAGCTTGGATGCTTCTAGCGGCTACAATGAGCAGTTCTTC. Its translation: CASSLDASSGYNEQFF.

The chain links TRBV28 to TRBJ1-2; 10 bases fit TRBD1. The length of the CDR3 is 18 residues. Germline values: CDR1 MDHEN, CDR2 SYDVKM. As DNA, the CDR3 is TGTGCGACTCCTAAAGGTCAGGGACAGGGGAGCTCGGGCTATGGCTACACCTTC. This codes for CATPKGQGQGSSGYGYTF.

The rearrangement joins TRBV14 to TRBJ1-5; maybe TRBD1 (5 bases). This CDR3 has 13 amino acids. V lost 4 bases to trimming and J lost 4 bases, with 8 bases between them. CDR1 and CDR2 from the germline V gene are SGHDN and FVKESK. DNA for the CDR3: TGTGCCAGCAGCCGAGGGGAGAATCAGCCCCAGCATTTT. It codes for CASSRGENQPQHF.

V is TRBV10-1 and J is TRBJ2-1; 7 bases align to TRBD1. The CDR3 consists of 14 residues. The germline V gene has CDR1 WNHNN and CDR2 SYGVQD (reference sequence). The V gene end was trimmed by 5 bases and the J gene end by 6 bases; junction bases not matched to a gene: 7. The CDR3 nucleotides read TGCGCCAGCAGTCCCGACAGGGTGCCCAATGAGCAGTTCTTC. Amino acid sequence: CASSPDRVPNEQFF.